The rows below give T cell receptor beta chains drawn from one sample of a study of CD8 T cells in ankylosing spondylitis. Via MiXCR, TCRdb re-called the 5' RACE reads, giving one row per CDR3 protein. The top ten hold less than 3% of the sample, which has 200,000 to 300,000 distinct CDR3 sequences, 10% to 13% seen once. Sequencing input: blood, either unsorted or a sorted T cell fraction (not recorded which). The receptors come from a male donor with ankylosing spondylitis or in good health (not recorded which). Both conserved end residues are part of each CDR3. D genes are given only for firm matches. Where a row states a size, it is once, few, many or the class of an expanded clone; other rows omit it.

D	length	V	J	size	CDR3	DNA
NA	15	TRBV5-4	TRBJ2-5	NA	CASSPGSWIQETQYF	TGTGCCAGCAGCCCCGGATCGTGGATACAAGAGACCCAGTACTTC
NA	13	TRBV10-2	TRBJ1-1	many	CASSDERYTEAFF	TGCGCCAGCAGTGATGAAAGGTACACTGAAGCTTTCTTT
TRBD1	16	TRBV15	TRBJ1-3	many	CATSNRDRGAGNTIYF	TGTGCCACCAGCAACCGGGACAGGGGTGCCGGAAACACCATATATTTT
TRBD2	17	TRBV18	TRBJ2-3	NA	CASSTRLAGDRTDTQYF	TGTGCCAGCTCAACGCGACTAGCGGGGGATAGGACAGATACGCAGTATTTT
TRBD1	16	TRBV6-1	TRBJ1-2	NA	CASSPPPGTGIYGYTF	TGTGCCAGCAGCCCCCCCCCCGGGACAGGCATCTATGGCTACACCTTC
NA	13	TRBV5-1	TRBJ1-2	many	CASSSTGFYGYTF	TGCGCCAGCAGCTCTACAGGGTTCTATGGCTACACCTTC
NA	14	TRBV4-1	TRBJ2-3	many	CASSQEWTTDTQYF	TGCGCCAGCAGCCAAGAATGGACCACAGATACGCAGTATTTT
NA	14	TRBV6-1	TRBJ1-2	many	CASVPFRDSYGYTF	TGTGCCAGCGTCCCTTTCCGGGATTCCTATGGCTACACCTTC
NA	16	TRBV5-1	TRBJ1-1	many	CASSLEGWGMNTEAFF	TGCGCCAGCAGCTTGGAGGGGTGGGGGATGAACACTGAAGCTTTCTTT
NA	12	TRBV30	TRBJ1-2	NA	CAWGQPNYGYTF	TGTGCCTGGGGCCAGCCGAACTATGGCTACACCTTC
NA	15	TRBV5-1	TRBJ1-1	many	CASSFLGGVGTEAFF	TGCGCCAGCAGCTTCCTTGGAGGGGTAGGCACTGAAGCTTTCTTT